This T cell receptor (beta chain) was found in a study of T cell responses to AZD1222 COVID-19 vaccine. For this clone: No antigen is known for it.

TCRdb keeps only in-frame clones here, not all; method: immunoSEQ multiplex PCR. This table holds 100,000 or so clones, approximately 88% found once. J lost 4 bases, V lost 6 bases, and 2 bases had no gene match. Looked up from germline, CDR1 is DFQATT and CDR2 is SNEGSKA (reference sequence). The CDR3 extends over 11 amino acids. Study-level findings and limits: Researchers took repertoire samples only after the peak T cell response had come. Donors in the cohort were predominantly white British and more often female, and clonal diversity was possibly underestimated.

V and J are TRBV20-1 and TRBJ1-1; TRBD1 matches at 7 bases. The source of this sequence is an adult in good health. The sequencing used peripheral blood, collected on day 0 of AZD1222 vaccination. CDR3 DNA: TGCAGTGCCAGGGGGAGCACTGAAGCTTTCTTT. Its protein is CSARGSTEAFF.